The next 10 T cell receptor beta chains were all read from a single sample in a study of cytomegalovirus exposure and HLA in healthy donors. Primers for the PCR totalled 60 Vbeta and 13 Jbeta. Sequencing used immunoSEQ multiplex PCR; TCRdb keeps in-frame clones, though not all of them. The table lists about 120,000 clones, roughly 65% of them singletons. The sample was PBMCs. The source is a man aged 35-49 years in good health and CMV-seropositive.

The chain links TRBV7-3 to TRBJ2-3, with D unresolved. The ends were cut back, 2 bases at V and 5 bases at J, with 11 bases in the middle. From germline, CDR1 is SGHTA and CDR2 FQGTGA. The CDR3 contains 14 residues. For the CDR3, the DNA is TGTGCCAGCAGCTTATCCGGTAGTAGAGATACGCAGTATTTT. Its protein product is CASSLSGSRDTQYF.

The rearrangement joins TRBV7-8 to TRBJ1-1; D is ambiguous. Trimming took off 5 bases at V and 3 bases at J, with 10 bases between the two ends. This CDR3 spans 13 amino acids. Per the germline V gene, CDR1 is SGHVS and CDR2 is FQNEAQ. The CDR3 is CASSPGGDTEAFF. CDR3 in DNA: TGTGCCAGCAGCCCGGGTGGAGACACTGAAGCTTTCTTT.

The chain recombines TRBV13 with TRBJ1-2, with TRBD1 matching over 12 bases. The CDR3 has 15 amino acids. Germline values: CDR1 PRHDT, CDR2 FYEKMQ (reference sequence). The ends lost 4 bases at V and 6 bases at J; junction bases unmatched: 6. CDR3 protein: CASSSGTGGADGYTF. The CDR3 DNA reads TGTGCCAGCAGCTCCGGGACAGGGGGCGCAGATGGCTACACCTTC.

The chain recombines TRBV18 with TRBJ1-4, with unresolved D. Trimming took 4 bases from V and 4 from J, leaving 10 bases between them. Germline-derived CDR1 and CDR2 are KGHSH and LQKENI. The CDR3 totals 14 residues. This chain's CDR3 is CASSLWEYNEKLFF. CDR3 in DNA: TGTGCCAGCTCACTGTGGGAGTATAATGAAAAACTGTTTTTT.

The CDR3 is CASSLIPGQGTDTQYF. The CDR3 nucleotides are TGTGCCAGCAGCTTAATACCGGGACAGGGCACAGATACGCAGTATTTT. The V and J genes are TRBV7-8 and TRBJ2-3, with TRBD1 identical over 8 bases. Germline loops: CDR1 SGHVS, CDR2 FQNEAQ. Unmatched junction bases numbered 5, after V lost 2 bases and J lost 1 base. CDR3 length: 16 amino acids.

The CDR3 loop reads CASKEGGQHTDTQYF. In DNA form, the CDR3 reads TGCGCCAGCAAAGAGGGGGGACAGCACACAGATACGCAGTATTTT. This chain joins TRBV10-1 and TRBJ2-3; perhaps TRBD1 as D (7 bases). Looked up from germline, CDR1 is WNHNN and CDR2 is SYGVQD (reference sequence). V dropped 7 bases and J dropped 2 bases, with 16 bases sitting between them. The length of the CDR3 is 15 residues.

This chain uses TRBV28 with TRBJ1-4; 7 bases are a match to TRBD1. The CDR3 has 13 residues. CDR1 and CDR2 (germline): MDHEN, SYDVKM. V shed 5 bases, J shed 6 bases, and the junction held 3 bases outside the gene matches. The CDR3 protein is CASSPGTDEKLFF. The DNA of the CDR3 is TGTGCCAGCAGTCCCGGGACAGATGAAAAACTGTTTTTT.

V and J are TRBV4-1 and TRBJ1-2; D unclear. Germline CDR1 and CDR2: MGHRA and YSYEKL. The CDR3 is 15 residues long. V lost 0 bases to trimming and J lost 1 base, with 9 bases between them. In DNA, the CDR3 is TGCGCCAGCAGCCAAGATCGGAGTTTTAACTATGGCTACACCTTC. Residues: CASSQDRSFNYGYTF.

The chain uses TRBV6-5 and TRBJ2-7; a possible D gene is TRBD1 (5 bases). V was clipped by 0 bases and J by 3 bases, with 12 bases between them. CDR1 and CDR2 from the germline V gene are MNHEY and SVGAGI. There are 15 residues in the CDR3. The CDR3 protein is CASSYSGQQGYEQYF. The CDR3 bases are TGTGCCAGCAGTTACTCGGGGCAGCAGGGCTACGAGCAGTACTTC.

The chain combines TRBV6-5 with TRBJ2-1, with TRBD1 matching over 7 bases. Germline loops: CDR1 MNHEY, CDR2 SVGAGI. Trimming removed 6 bases from V and 1 base from J; junction bases left unmatched: 6. The CDR3 is made up of 15 amino acids. This chain's CDR3 is CASSLQQGSYNEQFF. The CDR3 region has the DNA TGTGCCAGCAGCCTTCAACAGGGGTCCTACAATGAGCAGTTCTTC.